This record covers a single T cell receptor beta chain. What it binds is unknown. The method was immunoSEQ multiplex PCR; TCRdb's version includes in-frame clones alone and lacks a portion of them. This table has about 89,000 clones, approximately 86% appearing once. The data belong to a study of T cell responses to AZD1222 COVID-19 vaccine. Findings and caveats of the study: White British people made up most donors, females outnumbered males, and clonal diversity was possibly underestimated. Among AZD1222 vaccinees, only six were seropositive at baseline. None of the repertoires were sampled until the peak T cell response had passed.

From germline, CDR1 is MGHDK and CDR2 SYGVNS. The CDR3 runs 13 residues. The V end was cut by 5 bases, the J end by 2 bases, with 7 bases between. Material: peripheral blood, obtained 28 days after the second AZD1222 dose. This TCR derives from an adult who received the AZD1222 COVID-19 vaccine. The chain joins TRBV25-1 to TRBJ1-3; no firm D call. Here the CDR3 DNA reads TGTGCCAGCAGTTATCCAGCTGGAAACACCATATATTTT. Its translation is CASSYPAGNTIYF.